What follows is one T cell receptor beta chain and its context. The ends were cut back, 4 bases at V and 4 bases at J, with 13 bases in the middle. Germline V gene data show CDR1 as SQVTM and CDR2 as ANQGSEA. This CDR3 comprises 13 residues. This sample was taken from a study of technical replicates of blood from a few donors. Assay: immunoSEQ multiplex PCR; the TCRdb copy retains only in-frame clones and omits some. Of 67,000 or so clones listed, around nine tenths are singletons. The chain has TRBV29-1 and TRBJ1-1, with D tentatively TRBD1 (6 bases). Sequencing was performed on T cells isolated from PBMCs. The clonotype was recovered from a human donor in good health. The CDR3 protein is CSVGRGAFTEAFF. The CDR3 DNA is TGCAGCGTTGGGCGGGGGGCGTTCACTGAAGCTTTCTTT. Full variable domain (remainder filled in from reference TRBV29-1 and TRBJ1-1): SAVISQKPSRDICQRGTSLTIQCQVDSQVTMMFWYRQQPGQSLTLIATANQGSEATYESGFVIDKFPISRPNLTFSTLTVSNMSPEDSSIYLCSVGRGAFTEAFFGQGTRLTVV.